The 23 T cell receptor beta chains given below trace back to one sample, sequenced in a study of memory CD4+ T cells and cytomegalovirus serostatus. The sort gate was single viable CD3+CD4+CD8-CD45RO+ cells for memory CD4+ T cells. Generated by immunoSEQ multiplex PCR, the TCRdb table keeps only in-frame clones and is missing some. The sample has approximately 27,000 clones, 75% to 80% seen once. Sequenced material: memory CD4+ T cells from blood. All receptors come from an adult in good health and CMV-seronegative.

The V call is TRBV18, the J call TRBJ2-7, with D unclear. The CDR3 covers 13 residues. Looked up from germline, CDR1 is KGHSH and CDR2 is LQKENI. Trimming removed 0 bases from V and 5 bases from J, with 8 bases in between. Here the CDR3 DNA reads TGTGCCAGCTCACCACCCGCTGGGGACGAGCAGTACTTC. It encodes CASSPPAGDEQYF.

V and J are TRBV7-2 and TRBJ1-3, with D perhaps matching TRBD1 (6 bases). Germline V gene sequence: CDR1 SGHTA, CDR2 FQGNSA. V lost 5 bases to trimming and J lost 4 bases, with 15 bases between them. The CDR3 has 15 residues. The CDR3, as DNA: TGTGCCAGCAGCCCGGGGGCGCAGGCGGGAAACACCATATATTTT. Amino acid sequence: CASSPGAQAGNTIYF.

V usage is TRBV4-3 and J usage is TRBJ2-3, with D tentatively TRBD2 (6 bases). The germline V gene encodes CDR1 LGHNA and CDR2 YSLEER. Trimming cost V 4 bases and J 1 base, with 12 bases left between them. The CDR3 covers 15 residues. The CDR3: CASSPFREGTDTQYF. In nucleotides, the CDR3 is TGCGCCAGCAGCCCCTTCAGGGAGGGCACAGATACGCAGTATTTT.

This clone qualifies as medium-sized. This chain links TRBV12-5 with TRBJ2-2; perhaps TRBD1 as D (5 bases). Trimming stripped 5 bases from V and 6 bases from J, with 16 bases between. There are 15 residues in the CDR3. Germline values: CDR1 LGHNT, CDR2 FRNRAP. The CDR3 nucleotides read TGTGCTAGTGGTGCCAGGGTGCCTTTCCCCGGGGAGCTGTTTTTT. Amino acid sequence: CASGARVPFPGELFF.

This chain links TRBV27 with TRBJ2-1; D call uncertain. Trimming shortened V by 2 bases and J by 6 bases, and 11 bases separated the two germline ends. This CDR3 comprises 14 residues. The V gene's germline CDR1 is MNHEY and CDR2 SMNVEV (reference sequence). The CDR3 loop is CASSLTVRVNEQFF. DNA of the CDR3: TGTGCCAGCAGTTTAACGGTTAGAGTCAATGAGCAGTTCTTC.

The J gene is TRBJ1-1, the V gene TRBV19; 11 bases map to TRBD1. Per the germline V gene, CDR1 is LNHDA and CDR2 is SQIVND (reference sequence). The CDR3 loop spans 14 amino acids. Trimming cost V 7 bases and J 5 bases; bases outside gene matches: 6. This CDR3 is CASTGTGGVTEAFF. For the CDR3, the DNA is TGTGCCAGTACGGGGACAGGGGGGGTAACTGAAGCTTTCTTT.

The rearrangement uses TRBV5-1 and TRBJ1-2, with D perhaps TRBD1 (6 bases). Germline loops: CDR1 SGHRS, CDR2 YFSETQ. Trimming took off 7 bases at V and 14 bases at J, with 18 bases between the two ends. This CDR3 is built from 11 residues. CDR3 nucleotide sequence: TGCGCCAGCCCTCATCGGGGCCAGGGGACCTTC. This gives the protein CASPHRGQGTF.

This clone was seen only once. J is TRBJ1-3 and V is TRBV18; D call uncertain. The germline V gene encodes CDR1 KGHSH and CDR2 LQKENI. Trimming cost V 6 bases and J 0 bases, with 12 bases left between them. The CDR3 runs to 15 residues. The CDR3 region is CASSPLPHSGNTIYF. CDR3 DNA: TGTGCCAGCTCGCCCCTTCCCCACTCTGGAAACACCATATATTTT. The whole variable domain, filled in from reference TRBV18 and TRBJ1-3, reads NAGVMQNPRHLVRRRGQEARLRCSPMKGHSHVYWYRQLPEEGLKFMVYLQKENIIDESGMPKERFSAEFPKEGPSILRIQQVVRGDSAAYFCASSPLPHSGNTIYFGEGSWLTVV.

V gene TRBV7-2 combines with J gene TRBJ2-3; TRBD2 aligns across 9 bases. Per the germline V gene, CDR1 is SGHTA and CDR2 is FQGNSA. This CDR3 region has 14 residues. J gave up 1 base and V 7 bases, and 3 bases lay outside the gene matches. CDR3 bases: TGTGCCAGCATCTGGACTAGCGGCACAGATACGCAGTATTTT. It codes for CASIWTSGTDTQYF.

The J gene is TRBJ1-1, the V gene TRBV6-5; D is ambiguous. This CDR3 contains 14 residues. The germline CDR1 and CDR2 sequences are MNHEY and SVGAGI. V shed 8 bases and J shed 6 bases, with 19 bases lying between them. The CDR3 here is CASGRNLGVAEAFF. The CDR3 bases are TGTGCCAGCGGACGAAACCTGGGTGTTGCTGAAGCTTTCTTT.

The chain carries TRBV29-1 and TRBJ1-3; D possibly corresponds to TRBD1 (5 bases). Germline V gene data show CDR1 as SQVTM and CDR2 as ANQGSEA. V was shortened by 3 bases and J by 3 bases, with 12 bases between the two germline ends. The CDR3 contains 14 residues. The CDR3 DNA is TGCAGCGTTGATACAGGATCAATTGGAAACACCATATATTTT. Protein product: CSVDTGSIGNTIYF.

The V call is TRBV28, the J call TRBJ2-2; perhaps TRBD1 as D (6 bases). Germline V gives CDR1 MDHEN, CDR2 SYDVKM. V was shortened by 6 bases and J by 6 bases, with 35 bases between the two germline ends. The CDR3 extends over 21 amino acids. In DNA, the CDR3 is TGTGCCAGCAGGCCCCAGACAGGCAAGCGGACCCCCCAAGCATCCCCCGGGGAGCTGTTTTTT. Its translation: CASRPQTGKRTPQASPGELFF.

The chain couples TRBV28 to TRBJ2-7, with TRBD1 matching over 7 bases. CDR1 and CDR2 from the germline V gene are MDHEN and SYDVKM. V dropped 2 bases and J dropped 5; count of bases not matched to a gene: 6. The CDR3 spans 14 residues. CDR3 sequence (DNA): TGTGCCAGCAGTTTAGGGGGACAGAGACACGAGCAGTACTTC. Residues: CASSLGGQRHEQYF.

This chain joins TRBV4-3 and TRBJ1-6; unclear D gene. V shed 0 bases and J shed 4 bases, with 7 bases lying between them. In germline, CDR1 is LGHNA, CDR2 YSLEER. The CDR3 is 15 residues long. The CDR3 sequence: CASSQDLAYNSPLHF. In DNA, the CDR3 is TGCGCCAGCAGCCAAGATCTCGCGTATAATTCACCCCTCCACTTT.

The rearrangement links TRBV27 to TRBJ2-7; tentative D call: TRBD1 (5 bases). The CDR3 consists of 13 residues. Germline V gene data show CDR1 as MNHEY and CDR2 as SMNVEV (reference sequence). V was trimmed by 5 bases and J by 1 base, leaving 9 bases between them. In DNA form, the CDR3 reads TGTGCCAGCAGTCTGCAGGGATCCTACGAGCAGTACTTC. It encodes CASSLQGSYEQYF.

CDR3 sequence reads: CASSGRGNTEAFF. The CDR3 nucleotides read TGTGCCAGCAGCGGACGGGGGAACACTGAAGCTTTCTTT. V usage is TRBV7-2 and J usage is TRBJ1-1, with D unclear. V was clipped by 5 bases and J by 1 base, with 8 bases between them. CDR1 and CDR2 from the germline V gene are SGHTA and FQGNSA. The CDR3 runs to 13 residues.

This chain links TRBV9 with TRBJ2-3; TRBD2 matches 15 bases. Germline V gene lookup returns CDR1 SGDLS and CDR2 YYNGEE. The CDR3 runs to 18 residues. Trimming removed 2 bases from V and 3 bases from J; junction bases left unmatched: 7. The CDR3: CASSVNPGLAGGTDTQYF. Written as DNA, the CDR3 is TGTGCCAGCAGCGTTAACCCGGGACTAGCGGGAGGAACAGATACGCAGTATTTT.

This chain uses TRBV6-1 with TRBJ1-3, with D maybe TRBD1 (5 bases). The CDR3 runs 14 residues. Trimming pared 5 bases from V and 1 base from J, leaving 9 bases between. From germline, CDR1 is MNHNS and CDR2 SASEGT. CDR3 residues: CASSPGLSGNTIYF. The CDR3 coding sequence is TGTGCCAGCAGTCCAGGGTTATCTGGAAACACCATATATTTT.

This chain joins TRBV30 and TRBJ1-2; D gene ambiguous. V was clipped by 1 base and J by 4 bases, with 10 bases between them. Germline CDR1 reads GTSNPN; CDR2 reads SVGIG (reference sequence). The CDR3 spans 13 residues. The CDR3 coding sequence is TGTGCCTGGAGTGGGGAGGCAAGCTATGGCTACACCTTC. Protein sequence: CAWSGEASYGYTF.

The J gene is TRBJ2-3, the V gene TRBV28; the D gene is possibly TRBD1 (5 bases). The CDR3 length is 15 residues. V was pared by 6 bases and J by 4 bases, with 17 bases between. CDR1 is MDHEN, CDR2 SYDVKM, per germline. For the CDR3, the DNA is TGTGCCAGCAGCTCGCAGGGATATCCCTCAGATACGCAGTATTTT. Translated, it gives CASSSQGYPSDTQYF. Supplemented by reference TRBV28 and TRBJ2-3, the full variable domain reads DVKVTQSSRYLVKRTGEKVFLECVQDMDHENMFWYRQDPGLGLRLIYFSYDVKMKEKGDIPEGYSVSREKKERFSLILESASTNQTSMYLCASSSQGYPSDTQYFGPGTRLTVL.

The CDR3, as DNA: TGTGCCAGCAGCGTAGCTTGGGGGGGGGCATTCTCTGGGGCCAACGTCCTGACTTTC. Its protein is CASSVAWGGAFSGANVLTF. The genes are TRBV9 and TRBJ2-6; possible D gene TRBD2, 7 bases. Trimming removed 0 bases from V and 0 bases from J, with 16 bases in between. The CDR3 is 19 amino acids. Germline assignment: CDR1 SGDLS and CDR2 YYNGEE.

The V and J genes are TRBV5-1 and TRBJ2-2; 8 bases line up with TRBD2. The CDR3 has 15 residues. CDR1 SGHRS and CDR2 YFSETQ come from the germline V gene. V shed 3 bases and J 0 bases; nucleotides not matched to a gene: 1. This CDR3 is CASSWTSPNTGELFF. In DNA form, the CDR3 reads TGCGCCAGCAGCTGGACTAGCCCGAACACCGGGGAGCTGTTTTTT.

The chain couples TRBV18 to TRBJ1-5, with a possible D match to TRBD1 (6 bases). V lost 6 bases and J lost 2, with 14 bases in between. CDR3 length: 15 amino acids. CDR1 and CDR2 from the germline V gene are KGHSH and LQKENI. The CDR3 sequence: CASSLGGSGNQPQHF. The CDR3 DNA sequence: TGTGCCAGCTCCCTAGGGGGTTCGGGCAATCAGCCCCAGCATTTT.